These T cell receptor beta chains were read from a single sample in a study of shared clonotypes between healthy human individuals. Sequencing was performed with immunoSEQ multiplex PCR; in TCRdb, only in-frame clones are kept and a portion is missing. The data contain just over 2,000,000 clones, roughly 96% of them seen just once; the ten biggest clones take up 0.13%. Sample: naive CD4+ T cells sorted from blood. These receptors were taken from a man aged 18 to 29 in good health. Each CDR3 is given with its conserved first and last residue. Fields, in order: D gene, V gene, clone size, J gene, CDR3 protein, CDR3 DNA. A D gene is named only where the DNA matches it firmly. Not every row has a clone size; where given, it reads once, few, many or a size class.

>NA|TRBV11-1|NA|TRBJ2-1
CASSFGGSYNEQFF
TGTGCCAGCAGCTTTGGCGGCTCCTACAATGAGCAGTTCTTC
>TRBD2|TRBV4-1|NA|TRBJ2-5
CASSRRLADVQETQYF
TGCGCCAGCAGCCGACGACTAGCGGACGTCCAAGAGACCCAGTACTTC
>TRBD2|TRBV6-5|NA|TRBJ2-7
CASSGTSGGTYEQYF
TGTGCCAGCAGTGGGACTAGCGGGGGGACCTACGAGCAGTACTTC
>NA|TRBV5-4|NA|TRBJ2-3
CASSPSGASFTDTQYF
TGTGCCAGCAGCCCGTCGGGTGCCTCCTTCACAGATACGCAGTATTTT
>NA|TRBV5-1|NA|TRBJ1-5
CASSQDGGANQPQHF
TGCGCCAGCAGCCAGGACGGAGGGGCCAATCAGCCCCAGCATTTT
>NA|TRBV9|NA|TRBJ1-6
CASSVGLSSPLHF
TGTGCCAGCAGCGTAGGATTAAGTTCACCCCTCCACTTT
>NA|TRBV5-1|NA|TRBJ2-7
CASKRDSIYEQYF
TGCGCCAGCAAACGGGACTCCATCTACGAGCAGTACTTC
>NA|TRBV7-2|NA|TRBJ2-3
CASSSGPTDTQYF
TGTGCCAGCAGCTCAGGACCCACAGATACGCAGTATTTT
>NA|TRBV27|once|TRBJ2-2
CASSLSRTDTGELFF
TGTGCCAGCAGTTTATCTAGAACAGACACCGGGGAGCTGTTTTTT
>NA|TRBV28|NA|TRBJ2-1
CASSSPGNYNEQFF
TGTGCCAGCAGTTCGCCAGGGAACTACAATGAGCAGTTCTTC
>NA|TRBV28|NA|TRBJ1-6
CASDGASSYNSPLHF
TGTGCCAGCGACGGTGCAAGCTCCTATAATTCACCCCTCCACTTT
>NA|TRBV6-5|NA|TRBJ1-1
CASSRGALNTEAFF
TGTGCCAGCAGTCGCGGCGCTCTGAACACAGAAGCTTTCTTT
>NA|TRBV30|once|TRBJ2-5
CAWSGAIGETQYF
TGTGCCTGGAGTGGGGCCATTGGAGAGACCCAGTACTTC
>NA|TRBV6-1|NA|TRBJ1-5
CASSETGRANQPQHF
TGTGCCAGCAGCGAAACGGGCCGAGCGAATCAGCCCCAGCATTTT
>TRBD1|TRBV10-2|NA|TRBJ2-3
CASSKYRGSGDTQYF
TGCGCCAGCAGCAAGTACAGGGGATCGGGAGATACGCAGTATTTT
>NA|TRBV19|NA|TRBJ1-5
CASTPGQGNQPQHF
TGTGCCAGTACCCCCGGGCAGGGCAATCAGCCCCAGCATTTT
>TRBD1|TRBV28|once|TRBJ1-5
CASSRKTTTGGQGSQPQHF
TGTGCCAGCAGTCGCAAAACCACAACTGGAGGACAGGGGAGTCAGCCCCAGCATTTT
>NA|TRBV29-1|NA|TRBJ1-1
CSVAEGTEAFF
TGCAGCGTTGCGGAGGGAACTGAAGCTTTCTTT
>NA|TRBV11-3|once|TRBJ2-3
CASSPGQDLLTDTQYF
TGTGCCAGCAGTCCGGGGCAGGACCTTCTCACAGATACGCAGTATTTT
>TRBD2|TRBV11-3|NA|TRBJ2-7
CASSSPREAGEQGEQYF
TGTGCCAGCAGCTCCCCCCGCGAAGCGGGAGAGCAAGGGGAGCAGTACTTC
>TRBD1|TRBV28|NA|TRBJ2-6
CASSFLGQGYSGANVLTF
TGTGCCAGCAGTTTCCTGGGACAGGGCTACTCTGGGGCCAACGTCCTGACTTTC
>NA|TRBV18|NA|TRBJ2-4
CASSPATNENIQYF
TGTGCCAGCTCACCGGCAACCAACGAAAACATTCAGTACTTC
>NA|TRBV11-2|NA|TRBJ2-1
CASSWLGETYNEQFF
TGTGCCAGCAGCTGGTTAGGGGAAACCTACAATGAGCAGTTCTTC
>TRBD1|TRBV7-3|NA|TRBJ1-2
CASSSGQQASDYTF
TGTGCCAGCAGTTCGGGACAGCAAGCCAGTGACTACACCTTC
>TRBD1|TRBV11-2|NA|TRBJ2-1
CASSPTGTGGYNEQFF
TGTGCCAGCAGTCCAACCGGGACAGGGGGTTACAATGAGCAGTTCTTC
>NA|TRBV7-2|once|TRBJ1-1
CASSLVGGMNTEAFF
TGTGCCAGCAGCTTAGTAGGGGGGATGAACACTGAAGCTTTCTTT
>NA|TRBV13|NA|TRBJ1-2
CASTTRGALPGGYTF
TGTGCCAGCACGACGAGGGGGGCTCTACCGGGTGGCTACACCTTC
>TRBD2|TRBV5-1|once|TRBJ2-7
CASSYRTSGSYEQYF
TGCGCCAGCAGCTACCGGACTAGCGGGAGTTACGAGCAGTACTTC
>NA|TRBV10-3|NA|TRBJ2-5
CAIRGPQETQYF
TGTGCCATCAGAGGACCGCAAGAGACCCAGTACTTC
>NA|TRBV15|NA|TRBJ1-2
CATSYTGRGADGYTF
TGTGCCACCAGCTACACCGGCAGGGGCGCTGATGGCTACACCTTC
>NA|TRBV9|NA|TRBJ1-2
CASSVGLANYGYTF
TGTGCCAGCAGCGTAGGGCTGGCCAACTATGGCTACACCTTC
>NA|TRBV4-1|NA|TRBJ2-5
CASSPRRDQETQYF
TGCGCCAGCAGCCCCCGCAGGGACCAAGAGACCCAGTACTTC
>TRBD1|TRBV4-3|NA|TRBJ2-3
CASSQDVTGGTDTQYF
TGCGCCAGCAGCCAAGATGTGACAGGGGGCACAGATACGCAGTATTTT
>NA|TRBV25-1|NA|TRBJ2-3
CASTQETSTDTQYF
TGTGCCAGCACTCAAGAGACTAGCACAGATACGCAGTATTTT
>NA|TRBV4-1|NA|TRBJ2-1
CASSSSITHSYNEQFF
TGCGCCAGCAGCTCAAGCATAACCCACTCCTACAATGAGCAGTTCTTC
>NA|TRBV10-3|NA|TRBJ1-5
CATGEGGSQPQHF
TGTGCCACCGGGGAGGGAGGGAGTCAGCCCCAGCATTTT
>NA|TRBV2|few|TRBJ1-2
CASKSSGYTF
TGTGCCAGCAAGTCGAGTGGCTACACCTTC
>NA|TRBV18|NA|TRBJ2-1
CASSPQRADAMQFF
TGTGCCAGCTCACCACAAAGGGCGGACGCGATGCAGTTCTTC
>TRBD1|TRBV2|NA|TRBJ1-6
CASSGEGQGSSPLHF
TGTGCCAGCAGTGGAGAGGGACAGGGGTCTTCACCCCTCCACTTT
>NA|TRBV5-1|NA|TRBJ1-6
CASSREGPSSPLHF
TGCGCCAGCAGCCGCGAGGGGCCGAGCTCACCCCTCCACTTT
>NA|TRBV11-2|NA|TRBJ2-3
CASSELDTQYF
TGTGCCAGCAGCGAGCTCGATACGCAGTATTTT
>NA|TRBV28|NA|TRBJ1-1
CASGQEAFF
TGTGCCAGCGGACAGGAAGCTTTCTTT